The clone carrying this T cell receptor beta chain was counted many times. Antigen unknown. An oligonucleotide containing a UMI was ligated to the 3' end of TCR cDNA. RNA was extracted from over 2 ml of whole blood of healthy adults. Amplification of ligated cDNA took four PCR rounds with SP2 and nested alpha and beta constant primers. MiXCR was run by TCRdb on the 5' RACE reads, yielding one entry per CDR3 protein. This table has about 56,000 distinct CDR3 sequences, 6% to 8% appearing once. These data originate in a study of naive and memory T cell subsets. The study's findings and limits: The RNA method is potentially sensitive to activation and differentiation changes.

The clonotype comes from a female donor in good health.

The CDR3 loop reads CASSPLGNTNYGYTF. The CDR3 nucleotides are TGTGCCAGCTCACCATTAGGGAATACTAACTATGGCTACACCTTC. V is TRBV18 and J is TRBJ1-2; no definite D call. The germline V gene has CDR1 KGHSH and CDR2 LQKENI. The CDR3 runs to 15 residues. V shed 2 bases and J shed 0 bases, with 10 bases lying between them. Filled out from reference TRBV18 and TRBJ1-2, the complete variable domain reads NAGVMQNPRHLVRRRGQEARLRCSPMKGHSHVYWYRQLPEEGLKFMVYLQKENIIDESGMPKERFSAEFPKEGPSILRIQQVVRGDSAAYFCASSPLGNTNYGYTFGSGTRLTVV.